This paragraph covers one T cell receptor beta chain sequence. Amplification used 60 Vbeta primers and 13 Jbeta primers. Original methodology: A later analysis tallied tens of millions of unique TCR beta chains, around 12 million of them shared. Measured with immunoSEQ multiplex PCR; TCRdb has only the in-frame clones, and not every one. Clonal size and the V and J genes are those of that table, whereas D and trimming came from the DNA. The repertoire holds around 150,000 clones, around 68% seen once, with 10% in the top ten. The record originates from a study of cytomegalovirus exposure and HLA in healthy donors. The CDR3 spans 15 residues. CDR1 MNHEY and CDR2 SMNVEV come from the germline V gene (reference sequence). Trimming took 2 bases from V and 3 from J, leaving 11 bases between them.

This sequence originates from a young man in good health and CMV-seropositive. The gene calls are TRBV27 and TRBJ1-5; D is perhaps TRBD1 (5 bases). Sample: PBMCs. DNA of the CDR3: TGTGCCAGCAGTTTAAGCAGGGTTGCCAATCAGCCCCAGCATTTT. This gives the protein CASSLSRVANQPQHF.